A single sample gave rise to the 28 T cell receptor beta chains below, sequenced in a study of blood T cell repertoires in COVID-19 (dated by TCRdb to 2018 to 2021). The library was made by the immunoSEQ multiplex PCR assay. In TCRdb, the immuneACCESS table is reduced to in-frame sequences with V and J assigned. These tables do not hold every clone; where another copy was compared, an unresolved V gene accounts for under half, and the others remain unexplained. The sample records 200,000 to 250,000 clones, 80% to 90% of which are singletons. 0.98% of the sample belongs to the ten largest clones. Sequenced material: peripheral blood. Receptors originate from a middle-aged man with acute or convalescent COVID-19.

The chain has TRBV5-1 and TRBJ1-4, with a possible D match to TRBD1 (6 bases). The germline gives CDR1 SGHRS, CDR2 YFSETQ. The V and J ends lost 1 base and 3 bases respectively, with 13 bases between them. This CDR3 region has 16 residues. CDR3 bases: TGCGCCAGCAGCTTGCTCCTGGCAGGGGCTAATGAAAAACTGTTTTTT. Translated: CASSLLLAGANEKLFF.

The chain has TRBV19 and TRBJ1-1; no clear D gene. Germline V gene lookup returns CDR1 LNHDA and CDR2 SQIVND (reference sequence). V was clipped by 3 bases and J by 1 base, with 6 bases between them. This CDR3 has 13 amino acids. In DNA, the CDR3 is TGTGCCAGTAGTATTTCTACGAACACTGAAGCTTTCTTT. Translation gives CASSISTNTEAFF.

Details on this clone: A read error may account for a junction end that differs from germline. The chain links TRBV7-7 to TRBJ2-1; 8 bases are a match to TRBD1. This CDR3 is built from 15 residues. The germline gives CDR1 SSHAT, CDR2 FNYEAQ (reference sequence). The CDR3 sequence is CASSSGTGGWNEQFF. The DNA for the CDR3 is TGTGCTAGCAGCTCCGGGACAGGAGGTTGGAATGAGCAGTTCTTC.

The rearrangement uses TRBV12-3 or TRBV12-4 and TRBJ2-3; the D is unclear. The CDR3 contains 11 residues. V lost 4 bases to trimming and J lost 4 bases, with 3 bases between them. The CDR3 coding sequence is TGTGCCAGCAGTTCGGCAGATACGCAGTATTTT. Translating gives CASSSADTQYF.

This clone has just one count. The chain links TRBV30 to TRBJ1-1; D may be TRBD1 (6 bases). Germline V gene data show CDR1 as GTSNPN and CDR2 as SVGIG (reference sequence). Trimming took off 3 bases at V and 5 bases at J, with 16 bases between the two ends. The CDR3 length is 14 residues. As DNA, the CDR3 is TGTGCCTGGAGAGCCCCAGGGGTGGGGACTGAAGCTTTCTTT. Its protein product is CAWRAPGVGTEAFF.

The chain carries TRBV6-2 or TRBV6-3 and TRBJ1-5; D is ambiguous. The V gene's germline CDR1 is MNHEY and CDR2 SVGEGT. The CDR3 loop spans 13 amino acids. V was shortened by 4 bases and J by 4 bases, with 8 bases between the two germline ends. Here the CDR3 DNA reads TGTGCCAGCAGTTGGTCAGATAATCAGCCCCAGCATTTT. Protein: CASSWSDNQPQHF.

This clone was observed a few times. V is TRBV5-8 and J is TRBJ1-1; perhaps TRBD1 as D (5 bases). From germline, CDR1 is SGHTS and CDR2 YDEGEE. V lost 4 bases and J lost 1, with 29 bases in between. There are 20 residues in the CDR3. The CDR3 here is CASSLQYPDISLNWNTEAFF. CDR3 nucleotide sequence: TGTGCCAGCAGCCTCCAATACCCGGACATTTCCCTTAACTGGAACACTGAAGCTTTCTTT.

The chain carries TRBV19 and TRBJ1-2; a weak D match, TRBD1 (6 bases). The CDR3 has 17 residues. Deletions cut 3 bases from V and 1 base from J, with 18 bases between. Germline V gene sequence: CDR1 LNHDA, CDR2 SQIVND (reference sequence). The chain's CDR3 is CASSIFRPDSRNYGYTF. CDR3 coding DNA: TGTGCCAGTAGTATCTTTCGCCCGGACAGCCGTAACTATGGCTACACCTTC.

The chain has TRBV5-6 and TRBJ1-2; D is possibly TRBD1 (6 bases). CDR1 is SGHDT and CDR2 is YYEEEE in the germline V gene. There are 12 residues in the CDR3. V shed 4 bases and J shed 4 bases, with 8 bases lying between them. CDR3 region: CASSARGYGYTF. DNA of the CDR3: TGTGCCAGCAGCGCCAGGGGCTATGGCTACACCTTC.

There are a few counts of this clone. The DNA for the CDR3 is TGCGCCAGCACCGGTACTAATGAAAAACTGTTTTTT. The encoded protein is CASTGTNEKLFF. The chain combines TRBV5-1 with TRBJ1-4; no firm D call. Germline CDR1 and CDR2: SGHRS and YFSETQ. The CDR3 has 12 residues. V shed 6 bases and J shed 2 bases, with 5 bases lying between them.

CDR3 amino acids: CASKLGPDTQYF. The CDR3 DNA is TGTGCCAGCAAACTAGGCCCAGATACGCAGTATTTT. V and J are TRBV2 and TRBJ2-3, with D possibly TRBD2 on 5 matching bases. Trimming shortened V by 7 bases and J by 4 bases, and 9 bases separated the two germline ends. Germline CDR1 reads SNHLY; CDR2 reads FYNNEI. CDR3 size: 12 residues.

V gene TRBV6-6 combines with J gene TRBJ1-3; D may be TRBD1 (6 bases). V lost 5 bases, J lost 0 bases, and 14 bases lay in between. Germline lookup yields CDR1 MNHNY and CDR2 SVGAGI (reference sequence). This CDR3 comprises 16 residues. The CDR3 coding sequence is TGTGCCAGCAGTCCGGACAGACCGAGCTCTGGAAACACCATATATTTT. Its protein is CASSPDRPSSGNTIYF.

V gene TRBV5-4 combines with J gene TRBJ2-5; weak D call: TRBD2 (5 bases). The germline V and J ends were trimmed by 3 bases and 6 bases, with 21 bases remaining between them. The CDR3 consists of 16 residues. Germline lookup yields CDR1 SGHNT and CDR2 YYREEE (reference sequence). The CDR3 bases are TGTGCCAGCAGCTCCGGGATGGTCCCCGGGGATAAGACCCAGTACTTC. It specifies CASSSGMVPGDKTQYF.

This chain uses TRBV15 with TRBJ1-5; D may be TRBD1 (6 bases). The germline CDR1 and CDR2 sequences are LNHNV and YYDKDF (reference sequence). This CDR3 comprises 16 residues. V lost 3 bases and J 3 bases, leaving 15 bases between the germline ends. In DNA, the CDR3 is TGTGCCACCAGCAGGGACAGCAAAGTACCCAATCAGCCCCAGCATTTT. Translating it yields CATSRDSKVPNQPQHF.

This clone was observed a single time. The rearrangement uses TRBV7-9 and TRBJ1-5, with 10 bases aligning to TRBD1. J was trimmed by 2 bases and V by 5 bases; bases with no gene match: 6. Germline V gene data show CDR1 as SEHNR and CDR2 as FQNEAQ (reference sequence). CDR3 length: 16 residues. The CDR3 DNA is TGTGCCAGCAGCCCCGACAGGGGGCAGGGCAATCAGCCCCAGCATTTT. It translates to CASSPDRGQGNQPQHF. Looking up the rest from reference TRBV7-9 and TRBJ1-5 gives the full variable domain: DTGVSQNPRHKITKRGQNVTFRCDPISEHNRLYWYRQTLGQGPEFLTYFQNEAQLEKSRLLSDRFSAERPKGSFSTLEIQRTEQGDSAMYLCASSPDRGQGNQPQHFGDGTRLSIL.

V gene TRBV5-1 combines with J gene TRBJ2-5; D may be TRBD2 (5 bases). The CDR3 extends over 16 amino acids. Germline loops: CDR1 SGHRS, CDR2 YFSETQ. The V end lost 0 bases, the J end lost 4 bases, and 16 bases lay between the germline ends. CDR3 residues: CASSLGGHSIPETQYF. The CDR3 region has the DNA TGCGCCAGCAGCTTGGGAGGGCATTCAATCCCAGAGACCCAGTACTTC.

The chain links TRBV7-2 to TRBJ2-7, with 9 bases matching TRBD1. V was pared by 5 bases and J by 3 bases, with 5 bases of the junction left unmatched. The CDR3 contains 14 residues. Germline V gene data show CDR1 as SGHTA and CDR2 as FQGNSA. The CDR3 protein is CASSAQGQGYEQYF. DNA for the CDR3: TGTGCCAGCAGCGCCCAGGGACAGGGCTACGAGCAGTACTTC.

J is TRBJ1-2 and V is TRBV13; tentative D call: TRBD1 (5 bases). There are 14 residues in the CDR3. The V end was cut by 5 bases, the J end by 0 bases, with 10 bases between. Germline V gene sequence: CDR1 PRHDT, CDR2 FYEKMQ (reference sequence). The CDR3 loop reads CASSPQGSNYGYTF. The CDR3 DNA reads TGTGCCAGCAGCCCTCAGGGCTCTAACTATGGCTACACCTTC.

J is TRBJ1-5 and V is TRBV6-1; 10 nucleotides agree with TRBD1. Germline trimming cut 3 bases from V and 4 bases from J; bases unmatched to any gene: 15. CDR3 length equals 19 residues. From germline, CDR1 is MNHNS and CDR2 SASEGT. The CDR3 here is CASSEGRFFGTGVNQPQHF. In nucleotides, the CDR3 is TGTGCCAGCAGTGAGGGACGGTTCTTTGGGACAGGGGTTAATCAGCCCCAGCATTTT.

The CDR3 is CASSVRQGSDTIYF. CDR3 sequence (DNA): TGCGCCAGCAGCGTACGACAGGGGAGCGACACCATATATTTT. This chain connects TRBV5-1 to TRBJ1-3; TRBD1 matches at 8 bases. The germline gives CDR1 SGHRS, CDR2 YFSETQ. This CDR3 region has 14 residues. Germline trimming cut 4 bases from V and 8 bases from J; bases unmatched to any gene: 8.

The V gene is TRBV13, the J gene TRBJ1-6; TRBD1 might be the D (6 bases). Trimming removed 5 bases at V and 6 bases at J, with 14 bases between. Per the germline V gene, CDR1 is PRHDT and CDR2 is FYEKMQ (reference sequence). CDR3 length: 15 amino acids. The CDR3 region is CASSPRGGGNSPLHF. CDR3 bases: TGTGCCAGCAGCCCCCGGGGGGGCGGTAATTCACCCCTCCACTTT.

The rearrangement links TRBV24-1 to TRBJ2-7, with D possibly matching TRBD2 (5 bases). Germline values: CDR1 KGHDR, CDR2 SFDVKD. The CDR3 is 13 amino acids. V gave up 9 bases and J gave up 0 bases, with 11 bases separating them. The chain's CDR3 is CATPDLSSYEQYF. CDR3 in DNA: TGTGCCACCCCGGACTTGAGCTCCTACGAGCAGTACTTC.

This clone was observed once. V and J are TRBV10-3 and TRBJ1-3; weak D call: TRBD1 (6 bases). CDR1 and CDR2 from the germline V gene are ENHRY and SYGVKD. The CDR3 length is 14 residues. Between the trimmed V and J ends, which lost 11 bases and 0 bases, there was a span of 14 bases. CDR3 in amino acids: CAARTASSGNTIYF. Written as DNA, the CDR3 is TGTGCCGCCCGGACAGCGAGCTCTGGAAACACCATATATTTT.

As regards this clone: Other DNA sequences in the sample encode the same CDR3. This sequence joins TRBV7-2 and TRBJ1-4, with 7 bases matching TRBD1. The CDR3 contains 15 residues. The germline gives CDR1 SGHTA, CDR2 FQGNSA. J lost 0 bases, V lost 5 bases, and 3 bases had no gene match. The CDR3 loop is CASSQTGPTNEKLFF. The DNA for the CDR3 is TGTGCCAGCAGCCAGACAGGGCCAACTAATGAAAAACTGTTTTTT.

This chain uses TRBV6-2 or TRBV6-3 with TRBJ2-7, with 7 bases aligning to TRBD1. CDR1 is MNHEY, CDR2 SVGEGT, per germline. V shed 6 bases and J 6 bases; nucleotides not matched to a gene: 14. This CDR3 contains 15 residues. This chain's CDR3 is CASSHRGQGSGEQYF. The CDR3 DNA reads TGTGCCAGCAGCCACAGGGGTCAGGGATCCGGCGAGCAGTACTTC.

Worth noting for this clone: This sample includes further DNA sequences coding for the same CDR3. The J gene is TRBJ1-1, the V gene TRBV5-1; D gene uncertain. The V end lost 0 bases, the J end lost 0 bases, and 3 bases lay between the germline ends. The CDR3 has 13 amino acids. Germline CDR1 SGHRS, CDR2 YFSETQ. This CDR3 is CASSLVVNTEAFF. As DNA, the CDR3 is TGCGCCAGCAGCTTGGTCGTGAACACTGAAGCTTTCTTT.

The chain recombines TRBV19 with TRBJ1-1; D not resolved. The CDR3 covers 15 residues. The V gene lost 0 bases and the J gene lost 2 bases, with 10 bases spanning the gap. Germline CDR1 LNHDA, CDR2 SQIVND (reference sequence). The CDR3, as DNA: TGTGCCAGTAGTATAGATCCAGGATCCAACACTGAAGCTTTCTTT. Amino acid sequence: CASSIDPGSNTEAFF.

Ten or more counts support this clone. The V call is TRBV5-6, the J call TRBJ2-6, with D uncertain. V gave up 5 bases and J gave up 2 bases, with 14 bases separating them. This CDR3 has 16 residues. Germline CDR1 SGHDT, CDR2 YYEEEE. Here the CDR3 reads CASRYGDFPGANVLTF. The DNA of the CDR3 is TGTGCCAGCAGGTACGGCGACTTTCCTGGGGCCAACGTCCTGACTTTC.